This T cell receptor beta chain was sequenced during a study of human T cells and chemical hapten exposure. The study used a library that attached unique molecular identifiers to individual cDNA molecules. Original handling: Samples ranged from roughly 23,224 to 700,000 TCRs, with a median of 95,638. One entry per CDR3 protein results from TCRdb running MiXCR on the RACE reads. The V and J calls reflect TCRdb's pipeline rather than the authors' work. Of just under 65,000 distinct CDR3 sequences in the sample, 9.5% to 11% were seen once. V lost 1 base and J lost 2, with 9 bases in between. From germline, CDR1 is DFQATT and CDR2 SNEGSKA (reference sequence). The length of the CDR3 is 14 residues. Time point reported: patch test 3, about 24 weeks after DPC sensitization. The treatment was: therapeutic diphenylcyclopropenone sensitization with weekly scalp DPC. Ahead of each patch test application, blood was drawn.

The input for sequencing was whole blood, taken in connection with sensitization to the hapten diphenylcyclopropenone (DPC). This clonotype was obtained from a woman aged 30 to 39 with alopecia areata. Some clones in this sample may be carry-over from other donors' samples. The chain uses TRBV20-1 and TRBJ1-5; D uncertain. CDR3 coding DNA: TGCAGTGCTAGAGGAGACCTGGGCAATCAGCCCCAGCATTTT. Protein: CSARGDLGNQPQHF.